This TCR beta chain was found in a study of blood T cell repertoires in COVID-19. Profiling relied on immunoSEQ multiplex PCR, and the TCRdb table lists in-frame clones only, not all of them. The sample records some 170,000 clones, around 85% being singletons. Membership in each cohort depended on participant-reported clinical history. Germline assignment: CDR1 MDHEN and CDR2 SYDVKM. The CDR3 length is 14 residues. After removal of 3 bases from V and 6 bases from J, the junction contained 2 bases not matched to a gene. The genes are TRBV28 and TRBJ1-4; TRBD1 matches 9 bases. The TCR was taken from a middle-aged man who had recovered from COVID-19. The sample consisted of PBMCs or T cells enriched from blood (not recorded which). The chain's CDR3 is CASSFGTGYEKLFF. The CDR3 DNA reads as TGTGCCAGCAGTTTCGGGACAGGGTATGAAAAACTGTTTTTT.